This entry features one T cell receptor (beta chain) sequence. There is no known antigen for this receptor. Nothing much larger sits one base from this clone, and base qualities are not available. This specimen comes from a study of T cell changes during pregnancy in multiple sclerosis (dated 2019 in TCRdb). General notes on the study: The study looked at changes in the T cell repertoire across pregnancy in women with multiple sclerosis.

The method was the immunoSEQ multiplex PCR assay. The table comes from immuneACCESS by way of TCRdb, which keeps in-frame sequences with V and J called. Part of the clones is missing from these tables; in studies checked, under half for an unresolved V gene and the rest for unknown reasons. The sample records over 90,000 clones, roughly nine tenths of which are singletons. The leading ten clones occupy more than 0.85% of the sample. Sequenced here: peripheral blood, sampled after pregnancy. This TCR was recovered from a female donor with multiple sclerosis, enrolled in a pregnancy study.

The CDR3 protein sequence reads: CASSTGTNTGELFF. The DNA sequence is TGTGCCAGTAGTACAGGGACGAACACCGGGGAGCTGTTTTTT. The receptor chain draws on TRBV19 and TRBJ2-2; TRBD1 is a weak D gene call, 5 bases matching. Trimming takes 4 bases from V and 0 bases from J, and the germline ends sit 6 bases apart. The CDR3, from cysteine to phenylalanine, totals 14 residues. Only CDR3 DNA is held: 42 bases, read in frame from base 1. The germline V gene (reference sequence) gives CDR1 as LNHDA and CDR2 as SQIVND. Supplemented by the reference TRBV19 and TRBJ2-2 proteins around the CDR3, the complete variable domain is DGGITQSPKYLFRKEGQNVTLSCEQNLNHDAMYWYRQDPGQGLRLIYYSQIVNDFQKGDIAEGYSVSREKKESFPLTVTSAQKNPTAFYLCASSTGTNTGELFFGEGSRLTVL.